The clone carrying this TCR beta chain has only a few counts. The antigen is not known. CDR3 length: 15 residues. Between the trimmed V and J ends, which lost 5 bases and 5 bases, there was a span of 18 bases. Germline lookup yields CDR1 MNHNS and CDR2 SASEGT. This entry comes from a study of T-cell memory formation after mild COVID-19. Study-level background: TCR clusters were largely donor specific. Study conclusions and caveats: Confirmation was lacking for SARS-CoV-2 specificity of second-wave clones that peaked on day 37.

TCRdb reprocessed the 5' RACE reads via MiXCR and lists one record per CDR3 protein. This sample has hundreds of thousands of distinct CDR3 sequences, with roughly 20% found just once. The material sequenced was PBMCs or a T cell subset sorted from them (not recorded which). V gene TRBV6-1 combines with J gene TRBJ1-2, with a tentative D call TRBD1 (5 bases). This clonotype was sampled from an adult woman who had mild COVID-19 (a few samples of this study predate the infection). Cell type and time point are not known. CDR3 DNA: TGTGCCAGCAGTTCAGCTCAGGGCCCTGGTTATGGCTACACCTTC. Protein sequence: CASSSAQGPGYGYTF.